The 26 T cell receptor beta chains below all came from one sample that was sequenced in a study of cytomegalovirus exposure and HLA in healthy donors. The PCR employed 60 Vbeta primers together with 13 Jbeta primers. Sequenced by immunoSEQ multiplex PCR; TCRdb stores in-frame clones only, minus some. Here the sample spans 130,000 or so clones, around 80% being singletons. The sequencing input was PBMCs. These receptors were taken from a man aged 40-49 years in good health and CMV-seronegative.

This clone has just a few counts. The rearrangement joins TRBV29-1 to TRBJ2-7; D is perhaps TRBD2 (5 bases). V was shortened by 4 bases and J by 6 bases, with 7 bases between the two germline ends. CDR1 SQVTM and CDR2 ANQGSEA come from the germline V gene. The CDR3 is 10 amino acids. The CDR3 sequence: CSVGGPEQYF. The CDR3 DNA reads TGCAGCGTTGGAGGGCCCGAGCAGTACTTC.

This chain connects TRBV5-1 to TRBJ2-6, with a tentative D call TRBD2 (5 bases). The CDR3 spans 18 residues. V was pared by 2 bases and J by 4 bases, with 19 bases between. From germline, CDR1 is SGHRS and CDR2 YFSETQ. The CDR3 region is CASSFLRGAGFGANVLTF. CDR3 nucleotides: TGCGCCAGCAGCTTTCTCCGGGGTGCCGGCTTCGGGGCCAACGTCCTGACTTTC.

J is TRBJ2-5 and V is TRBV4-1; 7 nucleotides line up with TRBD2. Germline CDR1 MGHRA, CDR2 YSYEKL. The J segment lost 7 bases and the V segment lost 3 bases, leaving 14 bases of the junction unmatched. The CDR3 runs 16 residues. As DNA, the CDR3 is TGCGCCAGCAGCCAGGGAGGACCAGCGGGGCGAGGGACCCAGTACTTC. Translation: CASSQGGPAGRGTQYF.

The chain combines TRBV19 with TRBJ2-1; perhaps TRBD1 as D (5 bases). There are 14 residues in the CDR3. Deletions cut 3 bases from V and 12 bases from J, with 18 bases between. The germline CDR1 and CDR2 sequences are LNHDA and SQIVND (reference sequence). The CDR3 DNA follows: TGTGCCAGTAGTATCCCCACCGTCCAGGGCGGGCAGTTCTTC. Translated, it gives CASSIPTVQGGQFF.

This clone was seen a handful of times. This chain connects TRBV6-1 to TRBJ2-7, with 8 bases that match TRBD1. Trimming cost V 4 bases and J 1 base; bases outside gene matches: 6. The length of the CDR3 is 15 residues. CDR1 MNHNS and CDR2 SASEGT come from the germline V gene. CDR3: CASSGDRLGSYEQYF. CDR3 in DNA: TGTGCCAGCAGTGGGGACAGGTTAGGATCCTACGAGCAGTACTTC.

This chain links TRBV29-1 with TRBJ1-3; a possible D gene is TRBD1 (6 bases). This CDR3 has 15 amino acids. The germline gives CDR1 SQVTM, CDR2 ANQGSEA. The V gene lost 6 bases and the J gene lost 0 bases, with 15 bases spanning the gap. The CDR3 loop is CSVSLDSYSGNTIYF. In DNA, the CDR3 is TGCAGCGTCAGCCTGGACAGTTACTCTGGAAACACCATATATTTT.

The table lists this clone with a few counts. The CDR3: CASSPGPGVSGNTIYF. In DNA, the CDR3 is TGTGCCAGCAGCCCCGGCCCGGGGGTCTCTGGAAACACCATATATTTT. The chain couples TRBV5-6 to TRBJ1-3; tentatively, D is TRBD1 (5 bases). Trimming stripped 4 bases from V and 0 bases from J, with 14 bases between. The CDR3 spans 16 residues. The V gene's germline CDR1 is SGHDT and CDR2 YYEEEE. The full variable domain, rest sourced from reference TRBV5-6 and TRBJ1-3, is DAGVTQSPTHLIKTRGQQVTLRCSPKSGHDTVSWYQQALGQGPQFIFQYYEEEERQRGNFPDRFSGHQFPNYSSELNVNALLLGDSALYLCASSPGPGVSGNTIYFGEGSWLTVV.

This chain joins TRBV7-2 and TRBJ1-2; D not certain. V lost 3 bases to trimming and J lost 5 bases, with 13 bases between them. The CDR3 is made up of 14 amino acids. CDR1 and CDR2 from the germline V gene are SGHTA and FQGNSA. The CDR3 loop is CASSFEWAGYGYTF. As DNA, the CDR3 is TGTGCCAGCAGCTTTGAATGGGCGGGTTATGGCTACACCTTC.

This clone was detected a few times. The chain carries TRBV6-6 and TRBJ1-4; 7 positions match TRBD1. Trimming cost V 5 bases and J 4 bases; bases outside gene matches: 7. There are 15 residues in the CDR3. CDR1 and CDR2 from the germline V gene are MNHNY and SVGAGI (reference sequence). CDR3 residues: CASSQDRAFNEKLFF. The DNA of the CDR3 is TGTGCCAGCAGTCAAGACAGGGCATTTAATGAAAAACTGTTTTTT.

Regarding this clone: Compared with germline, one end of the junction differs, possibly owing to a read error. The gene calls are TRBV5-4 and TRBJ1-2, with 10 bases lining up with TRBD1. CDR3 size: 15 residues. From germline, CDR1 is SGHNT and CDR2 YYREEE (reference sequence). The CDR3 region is CAGSLRDRGGYGYTF. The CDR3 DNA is TGTGCCGGCAGCTTGCGGGACAGGGGCGGCTATGGCTACACCTTC.

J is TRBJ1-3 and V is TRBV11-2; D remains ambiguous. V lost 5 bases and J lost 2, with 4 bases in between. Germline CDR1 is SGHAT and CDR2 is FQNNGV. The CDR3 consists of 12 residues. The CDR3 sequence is CASSPTGNTIYF. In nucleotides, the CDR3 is TGTGCCAGCAGCCCTACTGGAAACACCATATATTTT.

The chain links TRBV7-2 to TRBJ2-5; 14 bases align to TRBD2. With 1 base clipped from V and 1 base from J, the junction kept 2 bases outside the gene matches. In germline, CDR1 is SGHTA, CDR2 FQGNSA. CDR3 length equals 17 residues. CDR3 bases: TGTGCCAGCAGCTTAGGACTAGCGGGGGGGGTCCAAGAGACCCAGTACTTC. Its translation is CASSLGLAGGVQETQYF.

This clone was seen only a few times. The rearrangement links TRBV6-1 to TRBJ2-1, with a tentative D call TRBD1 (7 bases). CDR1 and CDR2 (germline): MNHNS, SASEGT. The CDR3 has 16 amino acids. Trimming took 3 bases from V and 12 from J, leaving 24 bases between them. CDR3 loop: CASSETGRRGPQVQFF. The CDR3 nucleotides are TGTGCCAGCAGTGAGACAGGGCGGAGGGGGCCTCAGGTGCAGTTCTTC.

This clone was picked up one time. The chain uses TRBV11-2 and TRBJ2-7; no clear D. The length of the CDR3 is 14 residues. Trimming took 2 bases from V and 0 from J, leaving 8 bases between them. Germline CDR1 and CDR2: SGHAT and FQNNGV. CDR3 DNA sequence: TGTGCCAGCAGCTTAAGATGGAGCTCCTACGAGCAGTACTTC. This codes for CASSLRWSSYEQYF.

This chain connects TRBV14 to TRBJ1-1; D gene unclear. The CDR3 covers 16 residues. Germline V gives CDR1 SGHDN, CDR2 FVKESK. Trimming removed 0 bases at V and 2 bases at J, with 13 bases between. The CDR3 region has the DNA TGTGCCAGCAGCCAAGATCTCGGGGAATTCAACACTGAAGCTTTCTTT. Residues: CASSQDLGEFNTEAFF.

The CDR3 loop reads CASAWGVPYGYTF. Here the CDR3 DNA reads TGTGCCAGCGCGTGGGGCGTCCCCTATGGCTACACCTTC. The rearrangement joins TRBV5-8 to TRBJ1-2, with D possibly matching TRBD1 (5 bases). V lost 7 bases to trimming and J lost 4 bases, with 14 bases between them. The CDR3 length is 13 residues. Looked up from germline, CDR1 is SGHTS and CDR2 is YDEGEE. The complete variable domain, with remaining parts taken from reference TRBV5-8 and TRBJ1-2, reads EAGVTQSPTHLIKTRGQQATLRCSPISGHTSVYWYQQALGLGLQFLLWYDEGEERNRGNFPPRFSGRQFPNYSSELNVNALELEDSALYLCASAWGVPYGYTFGSGTRLTVV.

The CDR3 bases are TGCGCCAGCAGCTTGTCCGGACAGGGCTATGGCTACACCTTC. Amino acids: CASSLSGQGYGYTF. The V and J genes are TRBV5-1 and TRBJ1-2; 8 bases agree with TRBD1. This CDR3 spans 14 amino acids. Per the germline V gene, CDR1 is SGHRS and CDR2 is YFSETQ. With 1 base clipped from V and 4 bases from J, the junction kept 3 bases outside the gene matches.

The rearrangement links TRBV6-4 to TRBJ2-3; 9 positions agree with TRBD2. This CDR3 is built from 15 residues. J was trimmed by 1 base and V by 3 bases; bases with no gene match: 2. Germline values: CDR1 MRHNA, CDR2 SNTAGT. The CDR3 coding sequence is TGTGCCAGCAGTGAGCTAGCGGGGCGCACAGATACGCAGTATTTT. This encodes CASSELAGRTDTQYF.

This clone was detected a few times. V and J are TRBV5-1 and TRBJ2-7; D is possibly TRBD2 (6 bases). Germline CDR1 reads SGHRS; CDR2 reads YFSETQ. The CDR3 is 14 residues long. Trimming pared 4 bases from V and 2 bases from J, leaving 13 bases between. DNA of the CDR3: TGCGCCAGCAGCCGTTTGGGAGGTCCCTACGAGCAGTACTTC. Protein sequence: CASSRLGGPYEQYF.

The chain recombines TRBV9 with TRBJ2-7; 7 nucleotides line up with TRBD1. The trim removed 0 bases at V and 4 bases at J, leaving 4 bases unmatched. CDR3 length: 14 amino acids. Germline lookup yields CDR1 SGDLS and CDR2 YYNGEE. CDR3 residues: CASSVEGQLYEQYF. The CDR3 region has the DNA TGTGCCAGCAGCGTAGAGGGACAGCTTTACGAGCAGTACTTC.

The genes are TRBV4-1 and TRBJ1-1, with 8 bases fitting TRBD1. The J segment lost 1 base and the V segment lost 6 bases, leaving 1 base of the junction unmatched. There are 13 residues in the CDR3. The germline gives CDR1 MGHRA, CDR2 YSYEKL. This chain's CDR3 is CASRGTGNTEAFF. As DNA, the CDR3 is TGCGCCAGCAGGGGGACAGGGAACACTGAAGCTTTCTTT.

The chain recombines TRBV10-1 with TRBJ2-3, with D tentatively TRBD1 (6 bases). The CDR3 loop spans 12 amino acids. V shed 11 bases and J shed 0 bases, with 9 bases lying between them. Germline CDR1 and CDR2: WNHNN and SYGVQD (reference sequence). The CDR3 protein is CASQGSTDTQYF. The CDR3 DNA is TGCGCCTCACAGGGAAGCACAGATACGCAGTATTTT.

This CDR3 is CASSLGQGKEYTIYF. CDR3 DNA: TGCGCCAGCAGCCTAGGACAGGGAAAGGAATACACCATATATTTT. The V call is TRBV4-1, the J call TRBJ1-3; TRBD1 matches at 8 bases. The CDR3 extends over 15 amino acids. Trimming removed 4 bases from V and 8 bases from J; junction bases left unmatched: 10. Looked up from germline, CDR1 is MGHRA and CDR2 is YSYEKL.

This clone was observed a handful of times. The CDR3 DNA reads as TGCGCCAGCAGGCTGGCGGGGGACACAGATACGCAGTATTTT. Translation gives CASRLAGDTDTQYF. The chain joins TRBV5-1 to TRBJ2-3, with TRBD2 matching over 7 bases. This CDR3 is built from 14 residues. Germline CDR1 SGHRS, CDR2 YFSETQ. V lost 5 bases to trimming and J lost 2 bases; unmatched junction nucleotides: 5.

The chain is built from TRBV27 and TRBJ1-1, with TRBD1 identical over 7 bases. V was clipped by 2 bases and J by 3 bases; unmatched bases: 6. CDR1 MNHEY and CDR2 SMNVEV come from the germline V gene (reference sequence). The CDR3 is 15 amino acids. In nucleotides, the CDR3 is TGTGCCAGCAGTTTAAGAGGGGGCTGGTACACTGAAGCTTTCTTT. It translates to CASSLRGGWYTEAFF.

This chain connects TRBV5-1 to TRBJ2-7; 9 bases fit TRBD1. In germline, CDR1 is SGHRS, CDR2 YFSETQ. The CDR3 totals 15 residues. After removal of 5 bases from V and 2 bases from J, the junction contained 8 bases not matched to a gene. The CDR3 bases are TGCGCCAGCAGGTTAGCCGGGACAGGGACCTACGAGCAGTACTTC. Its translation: CASRLAGTGTYEQYF.